This paragraph reports one TCR beta chain. In the authors' workflow: Reference gene primer amplification gave nucleated cell count estimates. Profiling relied on immunoSEQ multiplex PCR, and the TCRdb table lists in-frame clones only, not all of them. V and J calls and clone size are those listed in that table; D and trimming were worked out from the DNA. This sample has more than 80,000 clones, with about three quarters found just once. The Seattle site enrolled patients during active infection and followed them longitudinally. This CDR3 is built from 17 residues. Losses at the gene ends were 4 bases for V and 3 bases for J; bases not matched to a gene: 8. CDR1 is LGHDT, CDR2 YNNKEL, per germline (reference sequence). This sample is part of a study of blood T cell repertoires in COVID-19. About the research overall: Researchers got acute and convalescent COVID-19 samples from the United States, Italy and Spain. The analysed material was cDNA or gDNA that came from T cells, B-cell-depleted T cells, or PBMCs.

The sample consisted of peripheral blood. This TCR derives from a man aged 80 or over with COVID-19, enrolled during active disease. This chain links TRBV3-1 (or the pseudogene TRBV3-2) with TRBJ2-2, with TRBD1 matching 10 bases. This CDR3 is CASSPDRGRIDTGELFF. DNA of the CDR3: TGTGCCAGCAGCCCCGACAGGGGGCGCATAGACACCGGGGAGCTGTTTTTT.